The present T cell receptor beta chain was sequenced within a study of T-cell memory formation after mild COVID-19. Study-level background: The study found TCR clusters largely donor specific. Study conclusions and caveats: Largely, contracting CD4+ clones fell within CM and EM, and contracting CD8+ clones within EMRA. Unconfirmed was the SARS-CoV-2 specificity of second-wave clones that peaked on day 37. Some SARS-CoV-2-responding clones were already detected in memory before infection.

A word on this clonotype: Antigen: not known.

Per the germline V gene, CDR1 is SGHRS and CDR2 is YFSETQ. This CDR3 has 22 amino acids. The V and J ends lost 2 bases and 9 bases respectively, with 39 bases between them. TCRdb re-analysed the 5' RACE reads in MiXCR, keeping a single row per CDR3 protein. The sample lists around 430,000 distinct CDR3 sequences, 15% to 20% occurring once. Sequences were obtained from PBMCs or a T cell subset sorted from them (not recorded which). V and J are TRBV5-1 and TRBJ2-4; perhaps D is TRBD1 or TRBD2 (8 bases each). This clonotype originated in a man between 18 and 35 years old who had mild COVID-19 (a few samples of this study predate the infection). Cell type and time point are not known. The CDR3 is CASSLWIGAGRDRRPRGGIQYF. The CDR3 DNA is TGCGCCAGCAGCTTATGGATCGGTGCGGGACGGGACAGGCGGCCCCGGGGGGGCATTCAGTACTTC.